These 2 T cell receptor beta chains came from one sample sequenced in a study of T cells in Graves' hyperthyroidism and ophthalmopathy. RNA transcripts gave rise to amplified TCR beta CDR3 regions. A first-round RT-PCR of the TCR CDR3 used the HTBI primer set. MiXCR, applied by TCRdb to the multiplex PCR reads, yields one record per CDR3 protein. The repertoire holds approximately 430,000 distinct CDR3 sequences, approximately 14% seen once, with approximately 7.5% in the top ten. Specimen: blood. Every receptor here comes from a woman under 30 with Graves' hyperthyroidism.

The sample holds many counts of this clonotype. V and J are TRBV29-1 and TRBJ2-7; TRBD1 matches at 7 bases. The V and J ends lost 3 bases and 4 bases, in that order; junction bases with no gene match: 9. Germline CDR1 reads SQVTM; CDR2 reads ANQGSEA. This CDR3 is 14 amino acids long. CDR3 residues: CSVEFGTEFYEQYF. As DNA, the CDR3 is TGCAGCGTTGAGTTTGGGACAGAATTTTACGAGCAGTACTTC.

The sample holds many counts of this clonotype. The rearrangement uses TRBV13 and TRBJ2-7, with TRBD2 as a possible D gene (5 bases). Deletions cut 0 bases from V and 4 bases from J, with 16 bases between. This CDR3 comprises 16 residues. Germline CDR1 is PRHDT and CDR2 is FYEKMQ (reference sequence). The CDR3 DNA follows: TGTGCCAGCAGCTTAGGCCACGGCGAGGGTGGGTACGAGCAGTACTTC. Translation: CASSLGHGEGGYEQYF.